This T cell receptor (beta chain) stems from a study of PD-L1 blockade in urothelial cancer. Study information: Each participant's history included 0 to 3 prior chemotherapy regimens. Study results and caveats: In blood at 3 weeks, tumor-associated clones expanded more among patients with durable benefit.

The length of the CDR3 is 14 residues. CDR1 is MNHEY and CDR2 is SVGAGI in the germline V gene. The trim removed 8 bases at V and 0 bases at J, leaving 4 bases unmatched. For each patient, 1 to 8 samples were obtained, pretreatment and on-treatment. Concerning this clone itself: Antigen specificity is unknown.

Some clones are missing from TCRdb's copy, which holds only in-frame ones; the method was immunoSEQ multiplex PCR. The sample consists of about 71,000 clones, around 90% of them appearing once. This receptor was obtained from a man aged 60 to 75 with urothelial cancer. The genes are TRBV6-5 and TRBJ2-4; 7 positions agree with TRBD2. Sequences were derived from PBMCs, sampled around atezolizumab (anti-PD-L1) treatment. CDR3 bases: TGTGCCAGCGGTAGCGGGCTAGCCAAAAACATTCAGTACTTC. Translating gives CASGSGLAKNIQYF.